This TCR beta chain derives from a study of cytomegalovirus exposure and HLA in healthy donors. This clone was counted a few times. The CDR3 spans 16 residues. The germline CDR1 and CDR2 sequences are ENHRY and SYGVKD. After removal of 2 bases from V and 0 bases from J, the junction contained 3 bases not matched to a gene. PCR primers comprised 60 Vbeta and 13 Jbeta primers. Here immunoSEQ multiplex PCR was the method, and the copy in TCRdb shows in-frame clones only, minus some. In the table there are 150,000 to 200,000 clones, around 62% of which are singletons. This chain joins TRBV10-3 and TRBJ2-2, with TRBD2 matching over 7 bases. This TCR came from a middle-aged man in good health and CMV-seronegative. Input material: PBMCs. CDR3 in DNA: TGTGCCATCAGTGAGAGGACTAGATCGAACACCGGGGAGCTGTTTTTT. This sequence encodes CAISERTRSNTGELFF.